A selection of T cell receptor beta chains follows, all from one sample in a study of identifying expanded T cells in peripheral blood. Data came from immunoSEQ multiplex PCR; TCRdb stores just in-frame clones and leaves some out. The sample gives about 85,000 clones, roughly 91% of which show up once; roughly 19% is in the top ten. Sequencing was performed on blood. The receptors were sampled from a person aged 18-69 years in good health. The CDR3 runs from the conserved cysteine through the conserved F or W. The order of the fields is V gene, D gene, J gene, clone size, CDR3 protein, CDR3 DNA. D genes are given only for firm matches. Clone size appears in some rows only: once, few, many, or a class for an expanded clone.

V gene: TRBV2; D gene: NA; J gene: TRBJ2-5; clone size: once; CDR3 protein: CASSENGRSKETQYF; CDR3 DNA: TGTGCCAGCAGTGAAAACGGCAGGTCTAAAGAGACCCAGTACTTC
V gene: TRBV7-2; D gene: NA; J gene: TRBJ2-5; clone size: NA; CDR3 protein: CASSFKGEETQYF; CDR3 DNA: TGTGCCAGCAGCTTCAAGGGAGAAGAGACCCAGTACTTC
V gene: TRBV9; D gene: NA; J gene: TRBJ1-2; clone size: many; CDR3 protein: CASSAARGGGYGYTF; CDR3 DNA: TGTGCCAGCAGCGCCGCCCGAGGGGGGGGCTATGGCTACACCTTC
V gene: TRBV25-1; D gene: TRBD1; J gene: TRBJ1-2; clone size: NA; CDR3 protein: CASSGDRDGYTF; CDR3 DNA: TGTGCCAGCAGTGGGGACAGGGATGGCTACACCTTC
V gene: TRBV9; D gene: NA; J gene: TRBJ2-5; clone size: NA; CDR3 protein: CASSVAGGQETQYF; CDR3 DNA: TGTGCCAGCAGCGTAGCAGGTGGGCAAGAGACCCAGTACTTC
V gene: TRBV5-6; D gene: NA; J gene: TRBJ1-3; clone size: NA; CDR3 protein: CASSLGQGNTIYF; CDR3 DNA: TGTGCCAGCAGCTTGGGTCAAGGAAACACCATATATTTT
V gene: TRBV9; D gene: TRBD1; J gene: TRBJ2-6; clone size: NA; CDR3 protein: CASSGTGGAGANVLTF; CDR3 DNA: TGTGCCAGCAGCGGGACAGGGGGCGCTGGGGCCAACGTCCTGACTTTC
V gene: TRBV27; D gene: NA; J gene: TRBJ2-6; clone size: NA; CDR3 protein: CASIGLGGSGANVLTF; CDR3 DNA: TGTGCCAGCATCGGTCTAGGTGGCTCTGGGGCCAACGTCCTGACTTTC
V gene: TRBV5-8; D gene: NA; J gene: TRBJ1-1; clone size: NA; CDR3 protein: CASSLDPSWTDEAFF; CDR3 DNA: TGTGCCAGCAGCTTGGATCCTTCTTGGACAGATGAAGCTTTCTTT
V gene: TRBV2; D gene: TRBD1; J gene: TRBJ2-5; clone size: NA; CDR3 protein: CASLPDRVQETQYF; CDR3 DNA: TGTGCCAGCCTCCCGGACAGGGTCCAAGAGACCCAGTACTTC
V gene: TRBV4-3; D gene: NA; J gene: TRBJ1-2; clone size: NA; CDR3 protein: CASSLYGGTDYGYTF; CDR3 DNA: TGCGCCAGCAGCCTCTACGGGGGGACGGACTATGGCTACACCTTC
V gene: TRBV6-6; D gene: NA; J gene: TRBJ2-1; clone size: NA; CDR3 protein: CASSYPTNEQFF; CDR3 DNA: TGTGCCAGCAGTTACCCGACAAATGAGCAGTTCTTC
V gene: TRBV5-1; D gene: NA; J gene: TRBJ2-7; clone size: NA; CDR3 protein: CASSFAGTATYEQYF; CDR3 DNA: TGCGCCAGCAGCTTCGCCGGGACGGCGACCTACGAGCAGTACTTC
V gene: TRBV11-3; D gene: NA; J gene: TRBJ2-7; clone size: NA; CDR3 protein: CASSLTQSGEQYF; CDR3 DNA: TGTGCCAGCAGCCTTACACAGAGCGGCGAGCAGTACTTC
V gene: TRBV5-1; D gene: TRBD2; J gene: TRBJ2-3; clone size: NA; CDR3 protein: CASSFGGDTQYF; CDR3 DNA: TGCGCCAGCAGCTTCGGGGGGGATACGCAGTATTTT
V gene: TRBV7-9; D gene: NA; J gene: TRBJ2-3; clone size: NA; CDR3 protein: CASSLVGPDTQYF; CDR3 DNA: TGTGCCAGCAGCTTAGTGGGGCCCGATACGCAGTATTTT
V gene: TRBV11-2; D gene: NA; J gene: TRBJ2-5; clone size: NA; CDR3 protein: CASSSGSETQYF; CDR3 DNA: TGTGCCAGCAGCAGCGGGTCAGAGACCCAGTACTTC
V gene: TRBV2; D gene: NA; J gene: TRBJ2-2; clone size: NA; CDR3 protein: CASRDNTGELFF; CDR3 DNA: TGTGCCAGCAGGGATAACACCGGGGAGCTGTTTTTT
V gene: TRBV5-1; D gene: NA; J gene: TRBJ2-3; clone size: few; CDR3 protein: CASSRGGSTDTQYF; CDR3 DNA: TGCGCCAGCAGCCGTGGCGGGAGCACAGATACGCAGTATTTT
V gene: TRBV9; D gene: NA; J gene: TRBJ2-2; clone size: NA; CDR3 protein: CASSGGGELFF; CDR3 DNA: TGTGCCAGCAGCGGCGGCGGGGAGCTGTTTTTT
V gene: TRBV5-4; D gene: NA; J gene: TRBJ2-5; clone size: NA; CDR3 protein: CASSLSASGSWETQYF; CDR3 DNA: TGTGCCAGCAGCTTGTCGGCGTCAGGGTCTTGGGAGACCCAGTACTTC
V gene: TRBV27; D gene: TRBD1; J gene: TRBJ2-5; clone size: NA; CDR3 protein: CASSTWTGTGTQYF; CDR3 DNA: TGTGCCAGCAGTACCTGGACAGGGACGGGGACCCAGTACTTC
V gene: TRBV6-1; D gene: NA; J gene: TRBJ1-4; clone size: once; CDR3 protein: CASSETGSRGKLFF; CDR3 DNA: TGTGCCAGCAGCGAAACAGGCTCAAGAGGTAAACTGTTTTTT
V gene: TRBV7-9; D gene: NA; J gene: TRBJ2-3; clone size: NA; CDR3 protein: CASSLARLTDTQYF; CDR3 DNA: TGTGCCAGCAGCTTGGCACGTCTCACAGATACGCAGTATTTT
V gene: TRBV28; D gene: TRBD1; J gene: TRBJ1-2; clone size: NA; CDR3 protein: CASTLTGTGVGYTF; CDR3 DNA: TGTGCCAGCACCCTAACCGGGACAGGGGTCGGCTACACCTTC
V gene: TRBV6-5; D gene: NA; J gene: TRBJ2-3; clone size: NA; CDR3 protein: CASSLADTQYF; CDR3 DNA: TGTGCCAGCAGCTTAGCAGATACGCAGTATTTT
V gene: TRBV5-1; D gene: NA; J gene: TRBJ1-3; clone size: once; CDR3 protein: CASSINRDSGNTIYF; CDR3 DNA: TGCGCCAGCAGCATAAACAGGGATTCTGGAAACACCATATATTTT
V gene: TRBV5-1; D gene: NA; J gene: TRBJ1-1; clone size: NA; CDR3 protein: CASSLYSGRGDEAFF; CDR3 DNA: TGCGCCAGCAGCTTGTATTCTGGAAGGGGCGATGAAGCTTTCTTT
V gene: TRBV2; D gene: NA; J gene: TRBJ2-7; clone size: NA; CDR3 protein: CASSAMDSEQYF; CDR3 DNA: TGTGCCAGCAGTGCAATGGACAGCGAGCAGTACTTC
V gene: TRBV6-1; D gene: NA; J gene: TRBJ1-5; clone size: NA; CDR3 protein: CASRLGHRSNQPQHF; CDR3 DNA: TGTGCCAGCAGGTTGGGACATCGAAGTAATCAGCCCCAGCATTTT
V gene: TRBV7-2; D gene: NA; J gene: TRBJ2-5; clone size: once; CDR3 protein: CATPGFGETQYF; CDR3 DNA: TGTGCCACACCTGGGTTCGGAGAGACCCAGTACTTC
V gene: TRBV6-6; D gene: TRBD1; J gene: TRBJ2-7; clone size: NA; CDR3 protein: CATRGQDATMEQYF; CDR3 DNA: TGTGCCACCCGGGGACAGGACGCTACGATGGAGCAGTACTTC
V gene: TRBV7-9; D gene: NA; J gene: TRBJ1-1; clone size: NA; CDR3 protein: CASSSRGGTEAFF; CDR3 DNA: TGTGCCAGCAGTTCCAGGGGCGGCACTGAAGCTTTCTTT
V gene: TRBV7-2; D gene: TRBD2; J gene: TRBJ2-3; clone size: NA; CDR3 protein: CASSPTSGRTDTQYF; CDR3 DNA: TGTGCCAGCAGCCCCACTAGCGGGAGAACAGATACGCAGTATTTT
V gene: TRBV4-1; D gene: TRBD1; J gene: TRBJ1-2; clone size: NA; CDR3 protein: CASSKGPGQGNYGYTF; CDR3 DNA: TGCGCCAGCAGCAAGGGTCCGGGACAGGGGAACTATGGCTACACCTTC
V gene: TRBV4-1; D gene: NA; J gene: TRBJ2-7; clone size: NA; CDR3 protein: CASSQDPTLVSSYEQYF; CDR3 DNA: TGCGCCAGCAGCCAAGATCCGACGCTAGTTAGCTCCTACGAGCAGTACTTC
V gene: TRBV11-1; D gene: TRBD2; J gene: TRBJ2-3; clone size: NA; CDR3 protein: CASSLPGLAGGDTQYF; CDR3 DNA: TGTGCCAGCAGCTTACCGGGACTAGCGGGGGGAGATACGCAGTATTTT
V gene: TRBV2; D gene: NA; J gene: TRBJ2-6; clone size: NA; CDR3 protein: CASSVESGANVLTF; CDR3 DNA: TGTGCCAGCAGTGTGGAATCTGGGGCCAACGTCCTGACTTTC
V gene: TRBV5-6; D gene: NA; J gene: TRBJ1-2; clone size: NA; CDR3 protein: CASSLEAGYYGYTF; CDR3 DNA: TGTGCCAGCAGCTTGGAAGCAGGGTACTATGGCTACACCTTC
V gene: TRBV7-9; D gene: NA; J gene: TRBJ1-1; clone size: NA; CDR3 protein: CASSLAAPTEAFF; CDR3 DNA: TGTGCCAGCAGCTTAGCGGCCCCCACCGAAGCTTTCTTT
V gene: TRBV10-3; D gene: TRBD1; J gene: TRBJ2-7; clone size: NA; CDR3 protein: CATGPGQGHHEQYF; CDR3 DNA: TGTGCCACCGGGCCCGGACAGGGTCATCACGAGCAGTACTTC
V gene: TRBV4-3; D gene: TRBD2; J gene: TRBJ2-7; clone size: NA; CDR3 protein: CASSPSGASGLPSGGNYEQYF; CDR3 DNA: TGCGCCAGCAGTCCTTCCGGGGCATCCGGGCTACCTAGCGGGGGAAACTACGAGCAGTACTTC
V gene: TRBV23-1; D gene: NA; J gene: TRBJ2-2; clone size: NA; CDR3 protein: CASNRDLGNTGELFF; CDR3 DNA: TGCGCCAGCAATAGGGACTTGGGGAACACCGGGGAGCTGTTTTTT
V gene: TRBV7-2; D gene: NA; J gene: TRBJ2-5; clone size: NA; CDR3 protein: CASVPNRGETQYF; CDR3 DNA: TGTGCCAGCGTCCCCAATCGGGGAGAGACCCAGTACTTC
V gene: TRBV6-1; D gene: NA; J gene: TRBJ2-5; clone size: NA; CDR3 protein: CASSVAGTSFETQYF; CDR3 DNA: TGTGCCAGCAGTGTCGCCGGGACCTCCTTTGAGACCCAGTACTTC
V gene: TRBV5-4; D gene: NA; J gene: TRBJ2-5; clone size: NA; CDR3 protein: CASSLRSGPQETQYF; CDR3 DNA: TGTGCCAGCAGCTTGAGGTCGGGGCCACAAGAGACCCAGTACTTC
V gene: TRBV19; D gene: NA; J gene: TRBJ2-2; clone size: once; CDR3 protein: CASSTGISDMIGELFF; CDR3 DNA: TGTGCCAGTAGTACCGGGATTAGCGATATGATCGGGGAGCTGTTTTTT
V gene: TRBV6-5; D gene: NA; J gene: TRBJ1-2; clone size: NA; CDR3 protein: CASSYSGDYYGYTF; CDR3 DNA: TGTGCCAGCAGTTACTCCGGGGACTACTATGGCTACACCTTC
V gene: TRBV2; D gene: TRBD2; J gene: TRBJ2-1; clone size: NA; CDR3 protein: CASSGGNYNEQFF; CDR3 DNA: TGTGCCAGTAGCGGGGGAAACTACAATGAGCAGTTCTTC
V gene: TRBV5-1; D gene: NA; J gene: TRBJ1-1; clone size: NA; CDR3 protein: CASSLTGVGDGTFF; CDR3 DNA: NA
V gene: TRBV7-9; D gene: NA; J gene: TRBJ2-3; clone size: NA; CDR3 protein: CASSLDLGRLGTDTQYF; CDR3 DNA: TGTGCCAGCAGCTTAGATTTAGGCAGACTTGGCACAGATACGCAGTATTTT
V gene: TRBV5-5; D gene: NA; J gene: TRBJ1-1; clone size: NA; CDR3 protein: CASSLLSTEAFF; CDR3 DNA: TGTGCCAGCAGCTTGTTAAGCACTGAAGCTTTCTTT